One sample yielded the 28 T cell receptor beta chains listed below, sequenced in a study of shared clonotypes between healthy human individuals. CD45RO-negative cells were positively selected for CCR7, leaving out terminally differentiated effector memory CD45RA+ cells. TCRdb's table, derived via immunoSEQ multiplex PCR, lists solely in-frame clones and lacks some. Among about 2 million clones listed, roughly 95% were seen once. Input material: naive CD8+ T cells sorted from blood. The source is a man between 18 and 35 years old in good health.

The rearrangement joins TRBV30 to TRBJ2-7; a possible D gene is TRBD1 (6 bases). The germline gives CDR1 GTSNPN, CDR2 SVGIG (reference sequence). The CDR3 contains 13 residues. V dropped 2 bases and J dropped 5 bases, with 13 bases sitting between them. DNA for the CDR3: TGTGCCTGGAGTTTAGGGGCAGGGGACGAGCAGTACTTC. This encodes CAWSLGAGDEQYF. Using reference TRBV30 and TRBJ2-7 for the parts outside the CDR3, the full variable domain is SQTIHQWPATLVQPVGSPLSLECTVEGTSNPNLYWYRQAAGRGLQLLFYSVGIGQISSEVPQNLSASRPQDRQFILSSKKLLLSDSGFYLCAWSLGAGDEQYFGPGTRLTVT.

This rearrangement joins TRBV5-6 to TRBJ2-5, with D perhaps TRBD1 (6 bases). V was pared by 4 bases and J by 5 bases, with 18 bases between. The CDR3 is 15 amino acids. CDR1 is SGHDT and CDR2 is YYEEEE in the germline V gene. In DNA form, the CDR3 reads TGTGCCAGCAGCCTTGGGACATTTTATCAGGAGACCCAGTACTTC. It specifies CASSLGTFYQETQYF.

The CDR3 protein is CASSLMTGSTEAFF. The CDR3 region has the DNA TGCGCCAGCAGCCTAATGACAGGGAGCACTGAAGCTTTCTTT. The V and J genes are TRBV4-1 and TRBJ1-1, with 7 nucleotides matching TRBD1. CDR1 and CDR2 from the germline V gene are MGHRA and YSYEKL. Trimming at V came to 4 bases and at J to 4 bases, leaving 6 bases not matched to a gene. The CDR3 is made up of 14 amino acids.

The V gene is TRBV5-1, the J gene TRBJ1-1, with D possibly being TRBD1 (5 bases). The CDR3 contains 12 residues. Trimming took off 2 bases at V and 7 bases at J, with 9 bases between the two ends. Germline lookup yields CDR1 SGHRS and CDR2 YFSETQ. In nucleotides, the CDR3 is TGCGCCAGCAGCTTTTTTACAGGTGAAGCTTTCTTT. This codes for CASSFFTGEAFF.

The chain couples TRBV2 to TRBJ1-3; D is possibly TRBD1 (5 bases). CDR1 is SNHLY and CDR2 is FYNNEI in the germline V gene. V lost 1 base to trimming and J lost 0 bases, with 10 bases between them. The CDR3 has 16 amino acids. CDR3 DNA: TGTGCCAGCAGTGAAGGGGGACTGATCTCTGGAAACACCATATATTTT. This encodes CASSEGGLISGNTIYF.

The rearrangement joins TRBV27 to TRBJ1-1; no clear D gene. Germline CDR1 MNHEY, CDR2 SMNVEV (reference sequence). Trimming pared 1 base from V and 0 bases from J, leaving 12 bases between. The CDR3 covers 16 residues. The CDR3, as DNA: TGTGCCAGCAGTTTATACGGGGTTTCGATGAACACTGAAGCTTTCTTT. It translates to CASSLYGVSMNTEAFF.

The rearrangement joins TRBV6-7 to TRBJ1-2; TRBD1 matches at 7 bases. TRBV6-7 carries the ORF label, with uncertain function. V dropped 0 bases and J dropped 3; count of bases not matched to a gene: 4. This CDR3 spans 15 amino acids. The CDR3 reads CASSYSRGPDYGYTF. CDR3 nucleotide sequence: TGTGCCAGCAGTTACTCGAGGGGGCCGGACTATGGCTACACCTTC.

CDR3 sequence reads: CASSQEFPDWNYHTQYF. DNA for the CDR3: TGCGCCAGCAGCCAAGAGTTTCCGGACTGGAACTATCATACGCAGTATTTT. The V gene is TRBV4-3, the J gene TRBJ2-3; D possibly corresponds to TRBD2 (5 bases). Germline V gene lookup returns CDR1 LGHNA and CDR2 YSLEER. The V end was cut by 0 bases, the J end by 7 bases, with 20 bases between. This CDR3 is 17 amino acids long.

About this clone itself: Other DNA sequences in this sample translate to the same CDR3. The rearrangement uses TRBV6-5 and TRBJ2-6; no definite D call. V gave up 2 bases and J gave up 0 bases, with 2 bases separating them. Germline V CDR1 and CDR2: MNHEY, SVGAGI. The CDR3 loop spans 14 amino acids. This CDR3 reads CASSYSSGANVLTF. As DNA, the CDR3 is TGTGCCAGCAGTTACAGCTCTGGGGCCAACGTCCTGACTTTC.

Written as DNA, the CDR3 is TGTGCCAGCCCCGAGAGCAGCGGGGACTATGGCTACACCTTC. Translated, it gives CASPESSGDYGYTF. The chain is built from TRBV6-1 and TRBJ1-2; D gene ambiguous. Germline V lookup: CDR1 MNHNS, CDR2 SASEGT. The V end lost 8 bases, the J end lost 3 bases, and 16 bases lay between the germline ends. The CDR3 contains 14 residues.

This clone occurred once. The chain links TRBV7-2 to TRBJ2-7; no clear D. V lost 1 base and J lost 0, with 22 bases in between. Germline CDR1 and CDR2: SGHTA and FQGNSA. The CDR3 length is 19 residues. CDR3 amino acids: CASSLDLDLFRAFSYEQYF. DNA for the CDR3: TGTGCCAGCAGCTTAGACCTCGACTTATTTAGGGCTTTCTCCTACGAGCAGTACTTC.

In the case of this clone: Other DNA sequences in this specimen translate into the identical CDR3. V is TRBV27 and J is TRBJ2-1; D unresolved. The V gene lost 1 base and the J gene lost 5 bases, with 6 bases spanning the gap. The length of the CDR3 is 13 residues. In germline, CDR1 is MNHEY, CDR2 SMNVEV (reference sequence). The CDR3 loop is CASSLLADNEQFF. The CDR3 nucleotides read TGTGCCAGCAGTTTATTGGCTGACAATGAGCAGTTCTTC.

The chain joins TRBV6-1 to TRBJ2-7; D is perhaps TRBD1 or TRBD2 (5 bases each). CDR3 length equals 15 residues. Trimming took off 2 bases at V and 7 bases at J, with 18 bases between the two ends. Germline values: CDR1 MNHNS, CDR2 SASEGT. The CDR3 region has the DNA TGTGCCAGCAGTGAATGGAAGGGGACGTCTGGAGAGCAGTACTTC. Amino acids: CASSEWKGTSGEQYF.

The CDR3 bases are TGTGCCAGCAGTTCCGGGACGGTGGTCACAGATACGCAGTATTTT. It codes for CASSSGTVVTDTQYF. This chain uses TRBV27 with TRBJ2-3, with D perhaps assigned TRBD1 or TRBD2 (5 bases each). This CDR3 is built from 15 residues. Trimming shortened V by 4 bases and J by 2 bases, and 13 bases separated the two germline ends. Germline V gene lookup returns CDR1 MNHEY and CDR2 SMNVEV (reference sequence).

V and J are TRBV7-6 and TRBJ2-1; tentative D call: TRBD1 (5 bases). V was clipped by 4 bases and J by 0 bases, with 16 bases between them. The CDR3 extends over 17 amino acids. Germline CDR1 reads SGHVS; CDR2 reads FNYEAQ. CDR3 sequence: CASSSRWGSVSYNEQFF. CDR3 DNA: TGTGCCAGCAGCTCGCGATGGGGCTCCGTCTCCTACAATGAGCAGTTCTTC.

In the case of this clone: This CDR3 is also generated by other DNA sequences in the sample. This rearrangement joins TRBV11-2 to TRBJ2-5; no definite D call. The germline gives CDR1 SGHAT, CDR2 FQNNGV. The CDR3 spans 11 residues. V was cut by 3 bases and J by 5 bases, with 4 bases left in between. The CDR3 is CASSFSETQYF. As DNA, the CDR3 is TGTGCCAGCAGCTTTTCGGAGACCCAGTACTTC.

This chain connects TRBV7-9 to TRBJ2-7, with a weak D call TRBD2 (7 bases). CDR3 length: 14 amino acids. Per the germline V gene, CDR1 is SEHNR and CDR2 is FQNEAQ (reference sequence). The V and J ends lost 1 base and 7 bases respectively, with 14 bases between them. CDR3 amino acids: CASSLVQGRAEQYF. As DNA, the CDR3 is TGTGCCAGCAGCTTAGTTCAGGGGAGGGCAGAGCAGTACTTC. The variable domain in full, completed from reference TRBV7-9 and TRBJ2-7, reads DTGVSQNPRHKITKRGQNVTFRCDPISEHNRLYWYRQTLGQGPEFLTYFQNEAQLEKSRLLSDRFSAERPKGSFSTLEIQRTEQGDSAMYLCASSLVQGRAEQYFGPGTRLTVT.

The chain employs TRBV2 and TRBJ2-1; 12 bases line up with TRBD2. CDR3 length: 14 amino acids. The junction had 8 bases not matched to a gene; V was cut back by 10 bases and J by 7 bases. CDR1 SNHLY and CDR2 FYNNEI come from the germline V gene. The CDR3 DNA follows: TGTGCCATCCTAGCGGGAGGGCCCGTGAATGAGCAGTTCTTC. It encodes CAILAGGPVNEQFF.

The rearrangement links TRBV4-1 to TRBJ1-1, with D uncertain. Germline lookup yields CDR1 MGHRA and CDR2 YSYEKL. The CDR3 consists of 15 residues. V was cut by 3 bases and J by 4 bases, with 15 bases left in between. CDR3 protein: CASSQEGSFGTEAFF. Here the CDR3 DNA reads TGCGCCAGCAGCCAGGAGGGCTCTTTCGGCACTGAAGCTTTCTTT.

The rearrangement links TRBV5-1 to TRBJ2-3; 7 nucleotides align to TRBD1. The V and J ends lost 6 bases and 2 bases, in that order; junction bases with no gene match: 3. The germline V gene has CDR1 SGHRS and CDR2 YFSETQ. This CDR3 region has 13 residues. The CDR3 sequence: CASIDRDTDTQYF. CDR3 nucleotides: TGCGCCAGCATCGACAGGGACACAGATACGCAGTATTTT.

CDR3 sequence reads: CASSTGGFAKNIQYF. CDR3 sequence (DNA): TGTGCCAGCAGTACAGGGGGCTTCGCCAAAAACATTCAGTACTTC. This rearrangement joins TRBV6-5 to TRBJ2-4; 9 bases fit TRBD1. There are 15 residues in the CDR3. Trimming at V came to 5 bases and at J to 1 base, leaving 3 bases not matched to a gene. CDR1 is MNHEY, CDR2 SVGAGI, per germline.

The chain uses TRBV9 and TRBJ2-2, with D perhaps TRBD2 (5 bases). The CDR3 totals 16 residues. CDR1 is SGDLS, CDR2 YYNGEE, per germline. Trimming cost V 0 bases and J 5 bases, with 14 bases left between them. CDR3 sequence reads: CASSVGEQRRTGELFF. For the CDR3, the DNA is TGTGCCAGCAGCGTAGGGGAACAGCGGAGGACCGGGGAGCTGTTTTTT.

The chain employs TRBV5-8 and TRBJ1-6; no reliable D call. Germline V gene lookup returns CDR1 SGHTS and CDR2 YDEGEE. The CDR3 covers 14 residues. With 2 bases removed from V and 6 bases from J, the gap between germline ends came to 9 bases. As DNA, the CDR3 is TGTGCCAGCAGCTTCAGCCCAGTTAATTCACCCCTCCACTTT. Translating it yields CASSFSPVNSPLHF.

With respect to this clone: In the same sample, other DNA sequences code for this CDR3. The V gene is TRBV28, the J gene TRBJ2-7, with D possibly TRBD2 on 5 matching bases. The germline V gene encodes CDR1 MDHEN and CDR2 SYDVKM. The CDR3 has 13 amino acids. Trimming stripped 6 bases from V and 1 base from J, with 10 bases between. The DNA of the CDR3 is TGTGCCAGCAGCCTCGGGGAATCCTACGAGCAGTACTTC. It is translated as CASSLGESYEQYF.

The chain combines TRBV27 with TRBJ2-1; D is unclear. Per germline, CDR1 MNHEY and CDR2 SMNVEV (reference sequence). The CDR3 is 16 amino acids. V was pared by 3 bases and J by 2 bases, with 14 bases between. In DNA form, the CDR3 reads TGTGCCAGCAGTTTTTATACCGGTACTGCCTACAATGAGCAGTTCTTC. Translation: CASSFYTGTAYNEQFF.

V is TRBV7-9 and J is TRBJ2-5; tentatively, D is TRBD1 (6 bases). CDR1 SEHNR and CDR2 FQNEAQ come from the germline V gene (reference sequence). V was trimmed by 5 bases and J by 3 bases, leaving 13 bases between them. The CDR3 consists of 14 residues. The CDR3 DNA reads TGTGCCAGCAGCCAGGACAGTTTGGAAGAGACCCAGTACTTC. This sequence encodes CASSQDSLEETQYF.

V is TRBV27 and J is TRBJ2-7, with D tentatively TRBD2 (5 bases). The CDR3 runs to 13 residues. The germline gives CDR1 MNHEY, CDR2 SMNVEV (reference sequence). V dropped 5 bases and J dropped 0 bases, with 8 bases sitting between them. The CDR3 region has the DNA TGTGCCAGCAGTATTGGGAGCTCCTACGAGCAGTACTTC. It specifies CASSIGSSYEQYF.

The V gene is TRBV7-2, the J gene TRBJ2-3; the D is unclear. Per germline, CDR1 SGHTA and CDR2 FQGNSA. Trimming pared 2 bases from V and 1 base from J, leaving 4 bases between. CDR3 length: 13 residues. CDR3 nucleotide sequence: TGTGCCAGCAGCTTACTTGGCACAGATACGCAGTATTTT. Amino acid sequence: CASSLLGTDTQYF.